These 28 T cell receptor beta chains came from one sample sequenced in a study of cytomegalovirus exposure and HLA in healthy donors. With 60 Vbeta and 13 Jbeta primers, the PCR was carried out. Clones were sequenced by immunoSEQ multiplex PCR, and TCRdb holds only the in-frame ones, with some missing. The sample includes under 200,000 clones, more than 70% of them seen just once. Sequencing was performed on PBMCs. Receptor source: a man aged 35-49 years in good health and CMV-seropositive.

The chain has TRBV11-2 and TRBJ2-1; 7 positions agree with TRBD1. V dropped 6 bases and J dropped 7; count of bases not matched to a gene: 3. Germline values: CDR1 SGHAT, CDR2 FQNNGV. The CDR3 sequence is 12 residues long. The CDR3 region is CASRRQGNEQFF. CDR3 DNA: TGTGCCAGCAGACGACAGGGAAATGAGCAGTTCTTC. The whole variable domain, remainder taken from reference TRBV11-2 and TRBJ2-1, is EAGVAQSPRYKIIEKRQSVAFWCNPISGHATLYWYQQILGQGPKLLIQFQNNGVVDDSQLPKDRFSAERLKGVDSTLKIQPAKLEDSAVYLCASRRQGNEQFFGPGTRLTVL.

The chain links TRBV28 to TRBJ2-7; D possibly corresponds to TRBD2 (6 bases). CDR1 and CDR2 (germline): MDHEN, SYDVKM. Between the trimmed V and J ends, which lost 5 bases and 0 bases, there was a span of 11 bases. There are 14 residues in the CDR3. CDR3 DNA: TGTGCCAGCAGTACCGGGGACTCCTCCTACGAGCAGTACTTC. Protein product: CASSTGDSSYEQYF.

This clone occurred a few times. The V gene is TRBV6-6, the J gene TRBJ2-7, with D perhaps matching TRBD2 (7 bases). Germline V CDR1 and CDR2: MNHNY, SVGAGI (reference sequence). V lost 0 bases and J lost 2, with 11 bases in between. This CDR3 region has 15 residues. The CDR3: CASSYSGGGPYEQYF. Here the CDR3 DNA reads TGTGCCAGCAGTTACTCGGGGGGGGGCCCCTACGAGCAGTACTTC.

This clone was detected only a few times. The chain carries TRBV13 and TRBJ2-7, with D possibly TRBD1 on 5 matching bases. Germline V CDR1 and CDR2: PRHDT, FYEKMQ (reference sequence). The CDR3 extends over 14 amino acids. Trimming took 5 bases from V and 4 from J, leaving 15 bases between them. The CDR3 region is CASSPRTISYEQYF. CDR3 sequence (DNA): TGTGCCAGCAGCCCCCGGACAATCTCATACGAGCAGTACTTC.

The rearrangement uses TRBV5-4 and TRBJ1-4; 8 bases match TRBD1. J was trimmed by 7 bases and V by 4 bases; bases with no gene match: 12. CDR3 length: 16 residues. Germline CDR1 reads SGHNT; CDR2 reads YYREEE (reference sequence). The CDR3 DNA follows: TGTGCCAGCAGCAAGGGGGGACAGGAAGGGCGTGAAAAACTGTTTTTT. It translates to CASSKGGQEGREKLFF.

In this sample, this clone turned up a few times. V usage is TRBV5-6 and J usage is TRBJ1-1; TRBD1 aligns across 9 bases. V was pared by 4 bases and J by 5 bases, with 9 bases of the junction left unmatched. CDR3 size: 15 residues. Germline loops: CDR1 SGHDT, CDR2 YYEEEE. The CDR3 bases are TGTGCCAGCAGCCCTACGGGACAGGGAAGGACTGAAGCTTTCTTT. Translating it yields CASSPTGQGRTEAFF.

The chain employs TRBV5-4 and TRBJ2-1; D gene uncertain. Germline V gene sequence: CDR1 SGHNT, CDR2 YYREEE (reference sequence). The length of the CDR3 is 12 residues. Trimming removed 3 bases from V and 6 bases from J, with 7 bases in between. CDR3 loop: CASSSVSNEQFF. The CDR3 DNA reads TGTGCCAGCAGCTCGGTGAGCAATGAGCAGTTCTTC.

V is TRBV6-5 and J is TRBJ2-3; 10 bases are shared with TRBD2. The CDR3 totals 15 residues. V lost 5 bases and J lost 2; bases outside the gene matches: 4. The germline V gene encodes CDR1 MNHEY and CDR2 SVGAGI. The CDR3 bases are TGTGCCAGCAGTCAAACTAGCGGGGCCACAGATACGCAGTATTTT. Its translation is CASSQTSGATDTQYF.

A single count supports this clone. The CDR3 DNA follows: TGTGCCAGCAGTTCCTTACTAGCGGGTAGGGGAGAGACCCAGTACTTC. Residues: CASSSLLAGRGETQYF. This chain joins TRBV27 and TRBJ2-5, with TRBD2 matching over 9 bases. Germline V gene sequence: CDR1 MNHEY, CDR2 SMNVEV (reference sequence). This CDR3 is built from 16 residues. V was clipped by 4 bases and J by 4 bases; unmatched bases: 10.

This clone was recorded a few times. The chain carries TRBV7-2 and TRBJ2-3; tentative D call: TRBD1 (5 bases). The germline gives CDR1 SGHTA, CDR2 FQGNSA. CDR3 length: 12 amino acids. Trimming stripped 5 bases from V and 9 bases from J, with 12 bases between. The CDR3 here is CASSQGVDTQYF. The DNA of the CDR3 is TGTGCCAGCAGCCAAGGGGTAGACACGCAGTATTTT.

This clone occurred once. The chain links TRBV6-1 to TRBJ2-2; 8 positions agree with TRBD2. Germline CDR1 reads MNHNS; CDR2 reads SASEGT. V was pared by 6 bases and J by 5 bases, with 5 bases of the junction left unmatched. CDR3 length: 14 amino acids. The DNA of the CDR3 is TGTGCCAGCAGGATGTCGGGGGGGACCGGGGAGCTGTTTTTT. It specifies CASRMSGGTGELFF.

The rearrangement joins TRBV7-8 to TRBJ2-1; 10 bases fit TRBD2. CDR3 length: 16 amino acids. V dropped 4 bases and J dropped 9; count of bases not matched to a gene: 12. Germline-derived CDR1 and CDR2 are SGHVS and FQNEAQ. CDR3 residues: CASSSEQGGLAAEQFF. The CDR3 coding sequence is TGTGCCAGCAGCTCTGAACAGGGTGGACTAGCGGCTGAGCAGTTCTTC.

V gene TRBV7-2 combines with J gene TRBJ2-1; the D gene is possibly TRBD1 (6 bases). Per the germline V gene, CDR1 is SGHTA and CDR2 is FQGNSA. V gave up 3 bases and J gave up 5 bases, with 14 bases separating them. The CDR3 length is 15 residues. The CDR3 is CASSLGHSVNNEQFF. The CDR3 DNA reads as TGTGCCAGCAGCTTGGGACATTCCGTTAACAATGAGCAGTTCTTC.

The V gene is TRBV28, the J gene TRBJ2-7; 7 nucleotides line up with TRBD1. This CDR3 comprises 17 residues. J was trimmed by 2 bases and V by 4 bases; bases with no gene match: 14. CDR1 is MDHEN and CDR2 is SYDVKM in the germline V gene. In nucleotides, the CDR3 is TGTGCCAGCAGTTACCCTGACAGGGCAGAAAGCGCCTACGAGCAGTACTTC. Its translation is CASSYPDRAESAYEQYF.

There are a few counts of this clone. The CDR3: CSVAKQGDYGYTF. The CDR3 bases are TGCAGCGTGGCAAAACAGGGTGACTATGGCTACACCTTC. This rearrangement joins TRBV29-1 to TRBJ1-2; TRBD1 might be the D (6 bases). The V and J ends lost 6 bases and 3 bases respectively, with 14 bases between them. The CDR3 is 13 residues long. In germline, CDR1 is SQVTM, CDR2 ANQGSEA.

The genes are TRBV7-2 and TRBJ1-1, with D unclear. In germline, CDR1 is SGHTA, CDR2 FQGNSA. The CDR3 runs to 14 residues. Deletions cut 1 base from V and 4 bases from J, with 10 bases between. CDR3 coding DNA: TGTGCCAGCAGCTTAGATCATAGTGCCACTGAAGCTTTCTTT. Protein: CASSLDHSATEAFF.

The V gene is TRBV7-2, the J gene TRBJ2-1, with TRBD1 matching 8 bases. The length of the CDR3 is 15 residues. From germline, CDR1 is SGHTA and CDR2 FQGNSA. V shed 5 bases and J 1 base; nucleotides not matched to a gene: 4. CDR3 nucleotide sequence: TGTGCCAGCAGCCCCCGGGACAGGTCCTACAATGAGCAGTTCTTC. Translated: CASSPRDRSYNEQFF.

This sequence joins TRBV18 and TRBJ1-1; no reliable D call. This CDR3 has 11 amino acids. The V end was cut by 2 bases, the J end by 11 bases, with 9 bases between. Germline CDR1 and CDR2: KGHSH and LQKENI. CDR3 bases: TGTGCCAGCTCACCAGGGCAGAAGGCTTTCTTT. Its translation: CASSPGQKAFF. The full variable domain, in which reference TRBV18 and TRBJ1-1 provide the parts outside the CDR3, is NAGVMQNPRHLVRRRGQEARLRCSPMKGHSHVYWYRQLPEEGLKFMVYLQKENIIDESGMPKERFSAEFPKEGPSILRIQQVVRGDSAAYFCASSPGQKAFFGQGTRLTVV.

This clone has a single count. The chain carries TRBV5-1 and TRBJ1-3, with TRBD1 as a possible D gene (5 bases). The length of the CDR3 is 14 residues. Trimming pared 1 base from V and 2 bases from J, leaving 7 bases between. CDR1 SGHRS and CDR2 YFSETQ come from the germline V gene. As DNA, the CDR3 is TGCGCCAGCAGCTTGAGGGGCACTGGAAACACCATATATTTT. Protein sequence: CASSLRGTGNTIYF.

The J gene is TRBJ2-7, the V gene TRBV20-1, with no clear D. The V gene's germline CDR1 is DFQATT and CDR2 SNEGSKA (reference sequence). CDR3 length: 11 residues. Trimming took off 5 bases at V and 3 bases at J, with 8 bases between the two ends. CDR3 sequence (DNA): TGCAGTGCTTACCCCGGCTACGAGCAGTACTTC. This gives the protein CSAYPGYEQYF.

This chain connects TRBV28 to TRBJ1-5, with D possibly being TRBD1 (6 bases). Germline-derived CDR1 and CDR2 are MDHEN and SYDVKM. V dropped 7 bases and J dropped 0 bases, with 19 bases sitting between them. This CDR3 has 17 amino acids. The CDR3 coding sequence is TGTGCCAGCATGGTAACTAGGAACAGGGTTAGCAATCAGCCCCAGCATTTT. Its translation: CASMVTRNRVSNQPQHF.

As for this clone: Within the sample, other DNA sequences also encode this same CDR3. V usage is TRBV5-1 and J usage is TRBJ2-3, with a weak D call TRBD1 (5 bases). CDR1 is SGHRS and CDR2 is YFSETQ in the germline V gene. With 1 base removed from V and 3 bases from J, the gap between germline ends came to 9 bases. The CDR3 is made up of 14 amino acids. CDR3 in amino acids: CASSLNPGTDTQYF. The CDR3 DNA sequence: TGCGCCAGCAGCTTGAACCCAGGGACAGATACGCAGTATTTT.

The V call is TRBV7-9, the J call TRBJ2-3; D unresolved. Trimming took off 7 bases at V and 0 bases at J, with 17 bases between the two ends. Germline loops: CDR1 SEHNR, CDR2 FQNEAQ (reference sequence). The CDR3 is 16 residues long. The CDR3 sequence: CASIEEMGVSTDTQYF. In DNA, the CDR3 is TGTGCCAGCATAGAAGAGATGGGCGTTAGCACAGATACGCAGTATTTT.

The chain carries TRBV5-1 and TRBJ2-5, with 8 bases that match TRBD2. The CDR3 totals 13 residues. Germline V lookup: CDR1 SGHRS, CDR2 YFSETQ. Losses at the gene ends were 6 bases for V and 5 bases for J; bases not matched to a gene: 6. The CDR3 bases are TGCGCCAGCACCTCTCGGGGGGGGGAGACCCAGTACTTC. Its protein is CASTSRGGETQYF.

This clone was counted once. V usage is TRBV6-6 and J usage is TRBJ1-2; TRBD1 aligns across 7 bases. Unmatched junction bases numbered 3, after V lost 9 bases and J lost 2 bases. CDR1 MNHNY and CDR2 SVGAGI come from the germline V gene (reference sequence). The CDR3 length is 12 residues. CDR3 bases: TGTGCCAGTTGGACAGGAAACTATGGCTACACCTTC. Its protein is CASWTGNYGYTF.

The chain uses TRBV19 and TRBJ2-3; TRBD2 matches 7 bases. The CDR3 is 15 residues long. CDR1 is LNHDA, CDR2 SQIVND, per germline (reference sequence). V was clipped by 6 bases and J by 2 bases; unmatched bases: 8. DNA for the CDR3: TGTGCCAGTAGCCTCTGGCGGGAGTCCACAGATACGCAGTATTTT. This encodes CASSLWRESTDTQYF. Full variable domain (rest looked up from reference TRBV19 and TRBJ2-3): DGGITQSPKYLFRKEGQNVTLSCEQNLNHDAMYWYRQDPGQGLRLIYYSQIVNDFQKGDIAEGYSVSREKKESFPLTVTSAQKNPTAFYLCASSLWRESTDTQYFGPGTRLTVL.

The gene calls are TRBV6-5 and TRBJ2-7, with TRBD1 as a possible D gene (6 bases). The germline V gene has CDR1 MNHEY and CDR2 SVGAGI. This CDR3 spans 14 amino acids. Trimming pared 8 bases from V and 3 bases from J, leaving 17 bases between. The CDR3 DNA reads TGTGCCAGCGGAGTTGGACAGAGAGTCTACGAGCAGTACTTC. Translation gives CASGVGQRVYEQYF.

A single count supports this clone. J is TRBJ2-5 and V is TRBV11-2, with D unclear. Trimming took off 1 base at V and 1 base at J, with 10 bases between the two ends. The CDR3 has 15 amino acids. Looked up from germline, CDR1 is SGHAT and CDR2 is FQNNGV. In DNA form, the CDR3 reads TGTGCCAGCAGCTTAGGATCCAGTTTCCAAGAGACCCAGTACTTC. Protein: CASSLGSSFQETQYF.